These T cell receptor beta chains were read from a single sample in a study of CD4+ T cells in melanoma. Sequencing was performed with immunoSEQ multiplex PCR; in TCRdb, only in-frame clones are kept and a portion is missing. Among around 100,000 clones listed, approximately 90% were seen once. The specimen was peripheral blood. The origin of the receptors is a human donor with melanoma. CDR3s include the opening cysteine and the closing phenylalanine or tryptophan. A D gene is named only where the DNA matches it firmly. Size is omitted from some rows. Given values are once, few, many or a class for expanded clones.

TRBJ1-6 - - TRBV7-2 CASSLPNSPLHF TGTGCCAGCAGCCTCCCAAATTCACCCCTCCACTTT
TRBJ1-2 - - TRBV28 CASGSLGYTF TGTGCCAGCGGCTCGTTAGGCTACACCTTC
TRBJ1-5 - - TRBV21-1 CASSKWAEESVWCRPTHSNQPQHF TGTGCCAGCAGCAAATGGGCAGAGGAGAGCGTGTGGTGTCGTCCGACCCATAGCAATCAGCCCCAGCATTTT
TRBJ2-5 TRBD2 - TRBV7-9 CASSFGGDLQETQYF TGTGCCAGCAGCTTTGGGGGGGACCTTCAAGAGACCCAGTACTTC
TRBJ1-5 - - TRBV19 CASSRGSNQPQHF TGTGCCAGTAGCAGGGGTAGCAATCAGCCCCAGCATTTT
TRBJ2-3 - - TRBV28 CASSVSTDTQYF TGTGCCAGCAGTGTCAGCACAGATACGCAGTATTTT
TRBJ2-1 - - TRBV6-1 CASSVVQGFSYNEQFF TGTGCCAGCAGTGTCGTACAGGGTTTCTCCTACAATGAGCAGTTCTTC
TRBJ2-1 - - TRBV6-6 CASSYLGNEQFF TGTGCCAGCAGTTACTTAGGCAATGAGCAGTTCTTC
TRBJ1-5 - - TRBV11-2 CASSLGIGGSNQPQHF TGTGCCAGCAGCTTAGGTATAGGAGGTAGCAATCAGCCCCAGCATTTT
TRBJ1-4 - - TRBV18 CASSPVKGANEKLFF TGTGCCAGCTCACCAGTGAAGGGGGCTAATGAAAAACTGTTTTTT
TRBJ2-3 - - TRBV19 CASSIRSPGRTDTQYF TGTGCCAGTAGTATACGATCCCCAGGTCGCACAGATACGCAGTATTTT
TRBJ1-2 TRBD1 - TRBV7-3 CASRGTGKGYTF TGTGCCAGCAGAGGGACAGGGAAAGGCTACACCTTC
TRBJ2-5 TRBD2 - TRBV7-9 CASSFPGLAGGARGETQYF TGTGCCAGCAGCTTTCCGGGACTAGCGGGGGGGGCCCGTGGGGAGACCCAGTACTTC
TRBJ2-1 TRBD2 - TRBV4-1 CASSRLAGGLNEQFF TGCGCCAGCAGCCGACTAGCGGGAGGGCTCAATGAGCAGTTCTTC
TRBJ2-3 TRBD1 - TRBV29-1 CSVRQGLSTDTQYF TGCAGCGTCCGACAGGGCCTGAGCACAGATACGCAGTATTTT
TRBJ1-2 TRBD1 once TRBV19 CASSPDRGLGYTF TGTGCCAGTAGTCCGGACAGGGGGCTTGGCTACACCTTC
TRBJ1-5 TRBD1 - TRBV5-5 CASSMGTANQPQHF TGTGCCAGCAGCATGGGGACAGCCAATCAGCCCCAGCATTTT
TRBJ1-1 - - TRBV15 CATRMGHLTEAFF TGTGCCACCAGAATGGGGCACTTAACTGAAGCTTTCTTT
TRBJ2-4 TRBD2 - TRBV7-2 CASSPQAGENIQYF TGTGCCAGCAGCCCACAAGCGGGAGAAAACATTCAGTACTTC
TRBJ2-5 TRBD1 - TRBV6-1 CASSEATGTNPSGTQYF TGTGCCAGCAGTGAAGCGACAGGGACCAACCCAAGTGGGACCCAGTACTTC
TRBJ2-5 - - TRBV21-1 CASSHRRAGETQYF TGTGCCAGCAGCCACAGGAGGGCCGGAGAGACCCAGTACTTC
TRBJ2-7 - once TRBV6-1 CASSDVGWGTYEQYF TGTGCCAGCAGTGACGTAGGGTGGGGCACCTACGAGCAGTACTTC
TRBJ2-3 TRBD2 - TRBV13 CASSPPSSGRIDTQYF TGTGCCAGCAGCCCACCCAGTAGCGGGAGAATAGATACGCAGTATTTT
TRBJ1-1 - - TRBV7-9 CASSLAGGAWTEAFF TGTGCCAGCAGCTTAGCGGGGGGCGCTTGGACTGAAGCTTTCTTT
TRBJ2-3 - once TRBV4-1 CASSPRWAAQADTQYF TGCGCCAGCAGCCCACGATGGGCGGCCCAGGCGGATACGCAGTATTTT
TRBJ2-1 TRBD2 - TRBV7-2 CASSLKGTSGGGEQFF TGTGCCAGCAGCTTAAAAGGTACTAGCGGGGGTGGTGAGCAGTTCTTC
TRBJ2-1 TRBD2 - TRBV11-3 CASSLGGSGRELYNEQFF TGTGCCAGCAGCTTAGGTGGTAGCGGGAGAGAACTCTACAATGAGCAGTTCTTC
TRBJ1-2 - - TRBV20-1 CSARAVYGYTF TGCAGTGCTAGAGCGGTCTATGGCTACACCTTC
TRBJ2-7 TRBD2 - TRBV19 CASSTLAGSYEQYF TGTGCCAGTAGTACTTTAGCGGGTTCCTACGAGCAGTACTTC
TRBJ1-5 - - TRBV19 CASSIVDQPQHF TGTGCCAGTAGTATAGTAGATCAGCCCCAGCATTTT
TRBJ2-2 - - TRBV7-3 CASSLTRGAGELFF TGTGCCAGCAGCTTAACTAGGGGCGCCGGGGAGCTGTTTTTT
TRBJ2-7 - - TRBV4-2 CASSRETRNEQYF TGTGCCAGCAGCCGAGAGACTAGGAACGAGCAGTACTTC
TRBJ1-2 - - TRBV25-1 CASSEYLESRYGYTF TGTGCCAGCAGTGAATATCTAGAGAGCCGCTATGGCTACACCTTC